Reported below is one TCR beta chain. This table comes from immunoSEQ multiplex PCR, and its TCRdb copy is limited to in-frame clones, with some not included. The data contain about 20,000 clones, about 93% of them singletons. The data stem from a study of PD-1 blockade in classical Hodgkin lymphoma. The CDR3 is made up of 13 amino acids. V shed 4 bases and J shed 5 bases, with 12 bases lying between them. Germline V gene data show CDR1 as SQVTM and CDR2 as ANQGSEA. Time point described: newly diagnosed, previously untreated cHL patient sample. The chain is built from TRBV29-1 and TRBJ2-1; a possible D gene is TRBD1 (6 bases). Sequenced: peripheral blood mononuclear cells (PBMCs). This clonotype was sampled from a human donor with classical Hodgkin lymphoma. The CDR3 DNA follows: TGCAGCGTTGGACAGGAAACTAACAATGAGCAGTTCTTC. It specifies CSVGQETNNEQFF.